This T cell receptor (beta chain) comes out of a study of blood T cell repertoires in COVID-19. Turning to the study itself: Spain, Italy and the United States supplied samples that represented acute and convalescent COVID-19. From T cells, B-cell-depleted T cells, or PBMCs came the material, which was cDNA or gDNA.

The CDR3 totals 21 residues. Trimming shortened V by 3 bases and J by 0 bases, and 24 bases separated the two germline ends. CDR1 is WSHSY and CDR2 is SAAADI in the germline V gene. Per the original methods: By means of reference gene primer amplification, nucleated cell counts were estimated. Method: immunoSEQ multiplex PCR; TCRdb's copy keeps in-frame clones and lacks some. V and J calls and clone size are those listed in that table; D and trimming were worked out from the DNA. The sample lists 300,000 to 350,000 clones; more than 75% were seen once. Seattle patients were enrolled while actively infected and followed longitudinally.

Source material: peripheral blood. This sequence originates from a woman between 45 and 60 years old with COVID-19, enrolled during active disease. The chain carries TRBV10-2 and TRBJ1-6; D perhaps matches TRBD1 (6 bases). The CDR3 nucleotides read TGCGCCAGCAGTGACTCCCGGACAGTGGGGCGGGGGAGCTCCTATAATTCACCCCTCCACTTT. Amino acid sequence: CASSDSRTVGRGSSYNSPLHF.